This passage covers 18 T cell receptor beta chains from one sample sequenced in a study of blood T cell repertoires in COVID-19 (dated by TCRdb to 2020 to 2021). Libraries were made using the immunoSEQ multiplex PCR assay. TCRdb re-hosts the immuneACCESS table, in-frame sequences only. Its copies lack some clones; in the studies checked, an unresolved V gene accounts for under half of them, and the cause for the rest is not known. The sample table contains approximately 25,000 clones; only one count was recorded for around 86% of them. The top ten clonotypes cover about 9.4% of the sample. Sequencing used peripheral blood. The receptors here all came from a human donor in a cohort sampled during active COVID-19.

In nucleotides, the CDR3 is TGTGCCACCAGCAGGACCGGGACACTCTCCTACGAGCAGTACTTC. Translation gives CATSRTGTLSYEQYF. The V gene is TRBV15, the J gene TRBJ2-7; D perhaps matches TRBD1 (6 bases). This CDR3 has 15 amino acids. The V gene lost 3 bases and the J gene lost 0 bases, with 12 bases spanning the gap. Germline V gene data show CDR1 as LNHNV and CDR2 as YYDKDF (reference sequence). The full variable domain, completed using reference TRBV15 and TRBJ2-7, is DAMVIQNPRYQVTQFGKPVTLSCSQTLNHNVMYWYQQKSSQAPKLLFHYYDKDFNNEADTPDNFQSRRPNTSFCFLDIRSPGLGDTAMYLCATSRTGTLSYEQYFGPGTRLTVT.

This chain's CDR3 is CASSVGASGGNEQFF. Written as DNA, the CDR3 is TGTGCCAGCAGCGTAGGGGCTAGCGGCGGCAATGAGCAGTTCTTC. The chain uses TRBV9 and TRBJ2-1, with 7 bases lining up with TRBD2. With 0 bases clipped from V and 6 bases from J, the junction kept 6 bases outside the gene matches. The germline gives CDR1 SGDLS, CDR2 YYNGEE. The CDR3 is 15 residues long.

V usage is TRBV6-5 and J usage is TRBJ2-7; unclear D gene. Germline values: CDR1 MNHEY, CDR2 SVGAGI. The CDR3 loop spans 11 amino acids. Trimming removed 6 bases from V and 3 bases from J, with 6 bases in between. The CDR3 spells CASRSDYEQYF. CDR3 in DNA: TGTGCCAGCAGGAGCGACTACGAGCAGTACTTC.

CDR3 in amino acids: CASSVDNPGGDEQFF. The CDR3 DNA follows: TGTGCCAGCAGCGTAGACAACCCGGGGGGAGATGAGCAGTTCTTC. The J gene is TRBJ2-1, the V gene TRBV9; TRBD2 aligns across 7 bases. V trimming: 0 bases; J trimming: 8 bases; junction bases outside the gene matches: 8. The CDR3 loop spans 15 amino acids. Germline values: CDR1 SGDLS, CDR2 YYNGEE.

This clone has just one count. The chain employs TRBV7-9 and TRBJ1-2; TRBD1 aligns across 8 bases. With 3 bases clipped from V and 12 bases from J, the junction kept 0 bases outside the gene matches. The CDR3 contains 10 residues. Per the germline V gene, CDR1 is SEHNR and CDR2 is FQNEAQ (reference sequence). The CDR3 protein is CASSLGQDTF. In nucleotides, the CDR3 is TGTGCCAGCAGCTTGGGACAGGACACCTTC.

For this clone: The identical CDR3 is also encoded by other nucleotide sequences in the sample. The V and J genes are TRBV7-2 and TRBJ2-1; no reliable D call. The ends were cut back, 0 bases at V and 8 bases at J, with 8 bases in the middle. Per germline, CDR1 SGHTA and CDR2 FQGNSA. CDR3 size: 13 residues. This CDR3 is CASSLALPDEQFF. CDR3 nucleotide sequence: TGTGCCAGCAGCTTAGCGTTACCGGATGAGCAGTTCTTC.

This clone turned up a few times. J is TRBJ2-5 and V is TRBV4-1, with 9 nucleotides matching TRBD1. J was trimmed by 5 bases and V by 0 bases; bases with no gene match: 7. The germline V gene encodes CDR1 MGHRA and CDR2 YSYEKL. This CDR3 comprises 16 residues. The CDR3 DNA is TGCGCCAGCAGCCAAGAATGGGGACAGGGTGGCGAGACCCAGTACTTC. It translates to CASSQEWGQGGETQYF.

A few counts support this clone. The rearrangement uses TRBV5-1 and TRBJ2-1, with D unresolved. Germline assignment: CDR1 SGHRS and CDR2 YFSETQ. The CDR3 totals 14 residues. V lost 1 base and J 6 bases, leaving 11 bases between the germline ends. CDR3: CASSLWAESNEQFF. The CDR3 DNA is TGCGCCAGCAGCTTGTGGGCAGAGTCCAATGAGCAGTTCTTC.

The chain carries TRBV7-9 and TRBJ2-2; D is unclear. V dropped 5 bases and J dropped 7 bases, with 5 bases sitting between them. The CDR3 loop spans 11 amino acids. Per the germline V gene, CDR1 is SEHNR and CDR2 is FQNEAQ (reference sequence). CDR3 in amino acids: CASSRVGELFF. DNA for the CDR3: TGTGCCAGCAGCCGTGTCGGGGAGCTGTTTTTT.

The rearrangement uses TRBV6-2 or TRBV6-3 and TRBJ1-2; 7 nucleotides line up with TRBD1. Germline CDR1 is MNHEY and CDR2 is SVGEGT. The CDR3 extends over 15 amino acids. J gave up 4 bases and V 3 bases, and 8 bases lay outside the gene matches. DNA for the CDR3: TGTGCCAGCAGTTATAGATCAGGGGGATCCTATGGCTACACCTTC. Protein sequence: CASSYRSGGSYGYTF.

The V call is TRBV5-1, the J call TRBJ2-3, with D possibly TRBD2 on 7 matching bases. Germline V gene data show CDR1 as SGHRS and CDR2 as YFSETQ. V was clipped by 0 bases and J by 7 bases, with 21 bases between them. This CDR3 comprises 17 residues. CDR3 bases: TGCGCCAGCAGCTTGGCCGGACTAGGCCAGGGGTCGAATACGCAGTATTTT. It encodes CASSLAGLGQGSNTQYF.

This sequence joins TRBV29-1 and TRBJ2-5; D might be TRBD1 (5 bases). From germline, CDR1 is SQVTM and CDR2 ANQGSEA. The V end was cut by 2 bases, the J end by 5 bases, with 15 bases between. The CDR3 contains 14 residues. The chain's CDR3 is CSVEPARELETQYF. The CDR3 DNA reads TGCAGCGTTGAACCAGCCAGGGAATTGGAGACCCAGTACTTC.

This clone was seen a single time. V and J are TRBV2 and TRBJ2-3; the D is unclear. Between the trimmed V and J ends, which lost 6 bases and 0 bases, there was a span of 7 bases. CDR3 length: 13 amino acids. The germline CDR1 and CDR2 sequences are SNHLY and FYNNEI. CDR3 sequence (DNA): TGTGCCAGCAGGAGGAGAAGCACAGATACGCAGTATTTT. It is translated as CASRRRSTDTQYF. Drawing the rest from reference TRBV2 and TRBJ2-3, the complete variable domain is EPEVTQTPSHQVTQMGQEVILRCVPISNHLYFYWYRQILGQKVEFLVSFYNNEISEKSEIFDDQFSVERPDGSNFTLKIRSTKLEDSAMYFCASRRRSTDTQYFGPGTRLTVL.

This sequence joins TRBV19 and TRBJ2-5, with 10 bases lining up with TRBD2. J was trimmed by 3 bases and V by 8 bases; bases with no gene match: 9. The germline V gene encodes CDR1 LNHDA and CDR2 SQIVND (reference sequence). CDR3 length equals 15 residues. The DNA for the CDR3 is TGTGCCAGTGGGTGGAGGACTAGCGGTGAAGAGACCCAGTACTTC. Protein sequence: CASGWRTSGEETQYF.

This chain connects TRBV5-4 to TRBJ1-2; a weak D match, TRBD1 (5 bases). Trimming left V 4 bases short and J 8 bases short, with 15 bases between. The germline V gene encodes CDR1 SGHNT and CDR2 YYREEE (reference sequence). CDR3 length: 13 amino acids. CDR3 sequence reads: CASSPWGGRGYTF. In DNA, the CDR3 is TGTGCCAGCAGCCCGTGGGGCGGACGCGGCTACACCTTC.

J is TRBJ2-3 and V is TRBV5-6; TRBD2 matches at 8 bases. Trimming at V came to 4 bases and at J to 1 base, leaving 5 bases not matched to a gene. CDR3 length: 15 residues. Germline V gene lookup returns CDR1 SGHDT and CDR2 YYEEEE. Here the CDR3 reads CASSPLAGGTDTQYF. CDR3 DNA sequence: TGTGCCAGCAGCCCCCTAGCGGGCGGCACAGATACGCAGTATTTT.

This clone was observed a few times. The chain carries TRBV30 and TRBJ1-5, with D maybe TRBD1 (6 bases). The CDR3 covers 15 residues. Germline V gene data show CDR1 as GTSNPN and CDR2 as SVGIG (reference sequence). Between the trimmed V and J ends, which lost 5 bases and 2 bases, there was a span of 16 bases. The CDR3 region is CAWSRQDLGNQPQHF. The CDR3 DNA follows: TGTGCCTGGTCCCGACAGGATTTAGGCAATCAGCCCCAGCATTTT.

V gene TRBV7-2 combines with J gene TRBJ2-5, with 7 positions matching TRBD1. This CDR3 is 19 amino acids long. J lost 2 bases, V lost 1 base, and 16 bases had no gene match. Germline CDR1 reads SGHTA; CDR2 reads FQGNSA. CDR3 DNA sequence: TGTGCCAGCAGCTTAGGCCTTACCAGAAACCGACAGGGTCAAGAGACCCAGTACTTC. It codes for CASSLGLTRNRQGQETQYF. Variable domain in full (rest from reference TRBV7-2 and TRBJ2-5): GAGVSQSPSNKVTEKGKDVELRCDPISGHTALYWYRQSLGQGLEFLIYFQGNSAPDKSGLPSDRFSAERTGGSVSTLTIQRTQQEDSAVYLCASSLGLTRNRQGQETQYFGPGTRLLVL.